This paragraph reports one T cell receptor beta chain. The CDR3 contains 14 residues. Looked up from germline, CDR1 is LNHDA and CDR2 is SQIVND (reference sequence). The ends were cut back, 3 bases at V and 3 bases at J, with 11 bases in the middle. The data are from a study of blood T cell repertoires in COVID-19. As for the study in general: Material from acute and convalescent COVID-19 was sourced from the United States, Italy and Spain. PBMCs, B-cell-depleted T cells, or T cells were the source of the cDNA or gDNA that made up the material.

The authors' processing: Estimation of nucleated cell counts was performed using reference gene primer amplification. The method was immunoSEQ multiplex PCR; TCRdb's version includes in-frame clones alone and lacks a portion of them. The D gene and trimming were derived from the DNA, and the V and J assignments and clone size from that table. This table holds some 260,000 clones, over 75% found once. Sequencing input: peripheral blood. The chain recombines TRBV19 with TRBJ1-2, with D perhaps TRBD1 (5 bases). The origin of this receptor is a woman in her forties who had recovered from COVID-19. The CDR3 DNA is TGTGCCAGTAGTATTTGGGGGGAGTACTATGGCTACACCTTC. It specifies CASSIWGEYYGYTF. The whole variable domain, remainder taken from reference TRBV19 and TRBJ1-2, is DGGITQSPKYLFRKEGQNVTLSCEQNLNHDAMYWYRQDPGQGLRLIYYSQIVNDFQKGDIAEGYSVSREKKESFPLTVTSAQKNPTAFYLCASSIWGEYYGYTFGSGTRLTVV.